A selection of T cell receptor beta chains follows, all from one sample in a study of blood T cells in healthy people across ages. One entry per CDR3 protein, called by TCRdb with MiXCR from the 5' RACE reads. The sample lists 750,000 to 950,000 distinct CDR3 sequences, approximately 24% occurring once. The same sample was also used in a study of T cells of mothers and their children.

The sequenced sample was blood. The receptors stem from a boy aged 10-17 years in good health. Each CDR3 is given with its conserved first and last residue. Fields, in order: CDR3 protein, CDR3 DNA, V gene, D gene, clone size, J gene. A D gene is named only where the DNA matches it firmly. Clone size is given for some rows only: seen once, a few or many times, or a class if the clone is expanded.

CDR3aa: CASSLTLAGVNEQFF
CDR3nt: TGTGCCAGCAGCTTAACCCTAGCGGGGGTCAATGAGCAGTTCTTC
v_gene: TRBV7-9
d_gene: TRBD2
abundance: NA
j_gene: TRBJ2-1

CDR3aa: CASSRTSGTQYF
CDR3nt: TGTGCCAGCAGCCGAACTAGCGGGACGCAGTATTTT
v_gene: TRBV3-1
d_gene: TRBD2
abundance: NA
j_gene: TRBJ2-3

CDR3aa: CASSPVGDEQYF
CDR3nt: TGTGCCAGCTCACCAGTGGGGGACGAGCAGTACTTC
v_gene: TRBV18
d_gene: NA
abundance: NA
j_gene: TRBJ2-7

CDR3aa: CASSQGGTANTGELFF
CDR3nt: TGTGCCAGCAGCCAAGGTGGCACTGCGAACACCGGGGAGCTGTTTTTT
v_gene: TRBV4-2
d_gene: NA
abundance: NA
j_gene: TRBJ2-2

CDR3aa: CASSLWAGPYNEQFF
CDR3nt: TGTGCCAGCAGCTTATGGGCCGGTCCCTACAATGAGCAGTTCTTC
v_gene: TRBV7-9
d_gene: NA
abundance: few
j_gene: TRBJ2-1

CDR3aa: CASSRVGNSPYEQYF
CDR3nt: TGCGCCAGCAGCCGAGTGGGGAACAGCCCCTACGAGCAGTACTTC
v_gene: TRBV4-1
d_gene: NA
abundance: NA
j_gene: TRBJ2-7

CDR3aa: CASSLGTSGKFYEQYF
CDR3nt: TGTGCCAGCAGTCTCGGGACTAGCGGGAAGTTCTACGAGCAGTACTTC
v_gene: TRBV12-3/TRBV12-4
d_gene: TRBD2
abundance: few
j_gene: TRBJ2-7

CDR3aa: CASSLFPPPTSGYTYEQYF
CDR3nt: TGTGCCAGCAGCTTATTCCCCCCCCCAACTAGCGGGTACACTTACGAGCAGTACTTC
v_gene: TRBV7-9
d_gene: TRBD2
abundance: few
j_gene: TRBJ2-7

CDR3aa: CASWGQGNYGYTF
CDR3nt: TGTGCCAGTTGGGGCCAGGGTAACTATGGCTACACCTTC
v_gene: TRBV6-5
d_gene: NA
abundance: NA
j_gene: TRBJ1-2

CDR3aa: CSVARAGAFQETQYF
CDR3nt: TGCAGCGTTGCGCGAGCGGGGGCCTTCCAAGAGACCCAGTACTTC
v_gene: TRBV29-1
d_gene: TRBD2
abundance: NA
j_gene: TRBJ2-5

CDR3aa: CASSMRQGAYEQYF
CDR3nt: TGTGCCAGTAGTATGAGACAGGGGGCCTACGAGCAGTACTTC
v_gene: TRBV19
d_gene: TRBD1
abundance: few
j_gene: TRBJ2-7

CDR3aa: CASSLAMQTQYF
CDR3nt: TGTGCCAGCAGTTTAGCGATGCAGACCCAGTACTTC
v_gene: TRBV12-3/TRBV12-4
d_gene: NA
abundance: few
j_gene: TRBJ2-5

CDR3aa: CASRLSGLGTDTQYF
CDR3nt: TGCGCCAGCAGACTATCGGGACTGGGCACAGATACGCAGTATTTT
v_gene: TRBV4-1
d_gene: NA
abundance: NA
j_gene: TRBJ2-3

CDR3aa: CASSQAEGTQYF
CDR3nt: TGTGCCAGCAGCCAAGCCGAGGGGACCCAGTACTTC
v_gene: TRBV3-1
d_gene: NA
abundance: few
j_gene: TRBJ2-5